A selection of T cell receptor gamma chains follows, all from one sample in a study of intestinal T cells in coeliac disease. TCRdb fed the multiplex PCR reads to CATT. The sample consists of 850 to 900 gamma-chain clones, about 54% of them appearing once. Sequences were obtained from a duodenal biopsy. The receptors here all came from a human donor with celiac disease. The CDR3 runs from the conserved cysteine through the conserved F or W. Size values are once, few and many counts, or a class for expanded clones, and some rows have none.

cdr3_nt | cdr3_aa | clone_size | j_call | v_call
TGTGCTGCGTGGGGACATTATTATAAGAAACTCTTT | CAAWGHYYKKLF | large | TRGJ1/TRGJ2 | TRGV10
TGTGCCACCTGGGACGGCCGATTCAATTATTATAAGAAACTCTTT | CATWDGRFNYYKKLF | large | TRGJ1/TRGJ2 | TRGV3
TGTGCACCTGGGACAGCAGATATTATAAAGAAACTCTTT | CAPGTADIIKKLF | - | TRGJ1/TRGJ2 | TRGV5
TGTGCCGAACCTGGGAAAAAACTCTTT | CAEPGKKLF | - | TRGJ1/TRGJ2 | TRGV4
TGTGCTGCGTTGGGATCTATACGCCCTTGGTTCAAGATATTT | CAALGSIRPWFKIF | - | TRGJP1 | TRGV10
TGTGCCACCTGGGACGGGCGGAATTATTATAAGAAACTCTTT | CATWDGRNYYKKLF | few | TRGJ1/TRGJ2 | TRGV2
TGTGCACCTGGGAGGATCTATGGTAGTGATTGGATCAAGACGTTT | CAPGRIYGSDWIKTF | - | TRGJP2 | TRGV4
TGTGCACTGGGACGGGCGGGGTATTATAAGAAACTCTTT | CALGRAGYYKKLF | - | TRGJ1/TRGJ2 | TRGV2
TGTGCCACCTGGGCCCATATACCACTTGGTTGGTTCAAGATATTT | CATWAHIPLGWFKIF | - | TRGJP1 | TRGV8
TGTGCCACCTGGGACGGGCGGGGTTATAAGAAACTCTTT | CATWDGRGYKKLF | large | TRGJ1/TRGJ2 | TRGV2
TGTGCACCTGGGACGCAGCGGCTCTTT | CAPGTQRLF | - | TRGJ1/TRGJ2 | TRGV2
TGTGCCTGCTGGGATTGCGTTTCCGGTTGGTTCAAGATATTT | CACWDCVSGWFKIF | once | TRGJP1 | TRGV11
TGTGCTGCGTGGGATTTGATGGCGAAAAGGAAACTCTTT | CAAWDLMAKRKLF | large | TRGJ1/TRGJ2 | TRGV10
TGTGCCACCTGGGACAGGCCCTATTATAAGAAACTCTTT | CATWDRPYYKKLF | large | TRGJ1/TRGJ2 | TRGV3
TGTGCCACCTGGGATGATCTAAAGAAACTCTTT | CATWDDLKKLF | - | TRGJ1/TRGJ2 | TRGV4
TGTGCCACCTGGGATCGTTATTATAAGAAACTCTTT | CATWDRYYKKLF | large | TRGJ1/TRGJ2 | TRGV8
TGTGCCACCTGGACAGGCGGTTATAAGAAACTCTTT | CATWTGGYKKLF | - | TRGJ1/TRGJ2 | TRGV5
TGTGCCACCTGGGGATGGGCCCTAAATTATTATAAGAAACTCTTT | CATWGWALNYYKKLF | - | TRGJ1/TRGJ2 | TRGV4
TGTGCCACCCGCGGATTCGGTGGTTGGTTCAAGATATTT | CATRGFGGWFKIF | large | TRGJP1 | TRGV3
TGTGCCACCTGGGATGGCGTGAGATATAAGAAACTCTTT | CATWDGVRYKKLF | - | TRGJ1/TRGJ2 | TRGV4
TGTGCCACCTGGGATGGGTATAAGAAACTCTTT | CATWDGYKKLF | few | TRGJ1/TRGJ2 | TRGV4
TGTGCCACCTGGGTCCGTCATTATTATAAGAAACTCTTT | CATWVRHYYKKLF | large | TRGJ1/TRGJ2 | TRGV5
TGTGCTGCGTGGCTCACTGGTTGGTTCAAGATATTT | CAAWLTGWFKIF | large | TRGJP1 | TRGV10
TGTGCCACCTGGGATGGGCCCTATTATAAGAAACTCTTT | CATWDGPYYKKLF | - | TRGJ1/TRGJ2 | TRGV4
TGTGCCACCTGGGACGGCGGTGCCACTGGTTGGTTCAAGATATTT | CATWDGGATGWFKIF | - | TRGJP1 | TRGV2
TGTGCCACCTGGGACGAATCGATTATTAATAAGAAACTCTTT | CATWDESIINKKLF | - | TRGJ1/TRGJ2 | TRGV2
TGTGCCACCTGGGACGGGTCCTTTTCGGTGAAACTCTTT | CATWDGSFSVKLF | - | TRGJ1/TRGJ2 | TRGV2
TGTGCCACCTGGCGCCCCTTTTATTATAAGAAACTCTTT | CATWRPFYYKKLF | few | TRGJ1/TRGJ2 | TRGV3
TGTGCTGCGGCCCAAGTGGGATATAAGAAACTCTTT | CAAAQVGYKKLF | few | TRGJ1/TRGJ2 | TRGV10
TGTGCCACCTGGGACAGGCACTGGGATTGGATCAAGACGTTT | CATWDRHWDWIKTF | large | TRGJP2 | TRGV3
TGTGCCACCTTGGGACGGGCTCCTTATTATAAGAAACTCTTT | CATLGRAPYYKKLF | - | TRGJ1/TRGJ2 | TRGV2
TGTGCCACCTGGGACAGGCCGAATTATTATAAGAAACTCTTT | CATWDRPNYYKKLF | large | TRGJ1/TRGJ2 | TRGV3
TGTGCTCCGCGGGGGGACTGCGTGGGAAGAGGGGGTAGTGATTGGATCAAGACGTTT | CAPRGDCVGRGGSDWIKTF | - | TRGJP2 | TRGV10
TGTGCCACCTGGGCCCGGGTGGTGGATAACTATAAGAAACTCTTT | CATWARVVDNYKKLF | few | TRGJ1/TRGJ2 | TRGV3
TGTGCCACCTGGGATAAAACCGAGAAAGATTATTATAAGAAACTCTTT | CATWDKTEKDYYKKLF | - | TRGJ1/TRGJ2 | TRGV8
TGTGCCACCTGGGACAGGCTTGTGGATGAAGTTTATAAGAAACTCTTT | CATWDRLVDEVYKKLF | - | TRGJ1/TRGJ2 | TRGV3
TGTGCCACCTGGGATGGTCGCCTCGCAAATTATTATAAGAAACTCTTT | CATWDGRLANYYKKLF | large | TRGJ1/TRGJ2 | TRGV8
TGTGCCACCTGGGATGGGCGCAAGAAACTCTTT | CATWDGRKKLF | large | TRGJ1/TRGJ2 | TRGV4
TGTGCCACCTGGGATGGGCTTCGATATTATAAGAAACTCTTT | CATWDGLRYYKKLF | large | TRGJ1/TRGJ2 | TRGV4
TGTGCCACCTGGGACGGGCAAGGGGATAGTAGTGATTGGATCAAGACGTTT | CATWDGQGDSSDWIKTF | - | TRGJP2 | TRGV2
TGTGCCACCTGGGATGTTGAACTAAGAAAACTCTTT | CATWDVELRKLF | once | TRGJ1/TRGJ2 | TRGV4
TGTGCCACCTGGTCCCTGGGTGGCCGACTTTATTATAAGAAACTCTTT | CATWSLGGRLYYKKLF | - | TRGJ1/TRGJ2 | TRGV3